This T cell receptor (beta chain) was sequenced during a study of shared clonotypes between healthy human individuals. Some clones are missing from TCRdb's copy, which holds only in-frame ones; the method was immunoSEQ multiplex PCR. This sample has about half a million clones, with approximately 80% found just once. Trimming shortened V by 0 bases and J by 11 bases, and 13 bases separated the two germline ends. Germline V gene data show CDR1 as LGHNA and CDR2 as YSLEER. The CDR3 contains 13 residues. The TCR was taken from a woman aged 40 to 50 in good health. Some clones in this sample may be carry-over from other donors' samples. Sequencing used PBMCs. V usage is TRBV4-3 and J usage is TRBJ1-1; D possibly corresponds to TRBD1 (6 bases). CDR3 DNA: TGCGCCAGCAGCCAAGAATTGGGGGGCCGTGCTTTCTTT. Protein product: CASSQELGGRAFF.